The entry that follows covers one TCR beta chain sequence. The antigen this receptor binds is unknown. Base qualities are not recorded, but no much larger clone differs from it by a single base. The intended sense of this specimen's time point label: baseline before first vaccination. Samples from vaccinated people were obtained from the UK trials COV001 and COV002, which included a single-blind randomized controlled phase 2/3 trial of AZD1222 (ChAdOx1 nCoV-19) in healthy adults. For TCRbeta chain sequencing, PBMC samples were collected from trial participants at day 0 and at day 28 after the second dose. The CDR3 regions of human TCRbeta chains were analyzed by immunosequencing. The authors' pipeline ran thus. TCRs in the repertoires were matched against a reference library of SARS-CoV-2-specific TCRs that had been generated with the MIRA antigen-specificity platform. Breadth meant the fraction of unique TCRs that were SARS-CoV-2-associated, whereas depth meant the fraction of total T cells that were SARS-CoV-2-associated. Each spike-specific TCR was assigned to its reactive spike region and to a CD4 or CD8 class using the MIRA data. Log10-transformed breadth and depth values were compared by one-way ANOVA with Sidak's multiple comparisons tests. TCRdb's version of the immuneACCESS table is confined to in-frame rearrangements and falls short of the full clone set. An unresolved V gene accounts for under half of the shortfall where checked; the remainder is of unknown origin. The V and J calls and clone size were taken over from that table, and D and trimming were inferred from the DNA. A total of 150,000 or so clones appear in this sample, about 91% of them only once. Approximately 2.3% of the sample goes to the ten largest clones.

The data belong to a study of T cell responses to AZD1222 COVID-19 vaccine (dated by TCRdb to the early 2020s). About the study as a whole: Because spike-specific TCR depth and breadth did not differ between the two schedules, AZD1222 recipients who got a second dose at roughly 4 weeks were pooled with those who got a second dose at roughly 12 weeks. A total of around 240 trial participants underwent TCR sequencing, of whom nearly 210 had received two doses of AZD1222 and around 25 had received two doses of the MenACWY control vaccine. Enrollment into the trials was organized by age into subgroups of 18-55, 56-69 and 70-plus years, and those subgroups contained about 160, 30 and 59 TCR-sequenced participants, respectively. Overall study results and their limits: In the small 56-69-year group, the increase in depth fell short of significance, most likely because of low power. Participants were mostly white British and included more females than males, and it was suggested by the authors that clonal diversity may have been underestimated. After two AZD1222 doses, spike-specific TCR breadth and depth were significantly higher than at day 0 and than in MenACWY recipients. Conclusions about previously exposed vaccinees are limited, since just five to seven AZD1222 recipients were seropositive for SARS-CoV-2 at baseline. Nearly half of unique spike-specific TCRs reportedly recognized epitopes outside regions mutated in the B.1.351 and B.1.1.7 variants. Because no day 14 peak-response samples were available, repertoires were characterized only after the peak T cell response. The whole spike protein was spanned by vaccine-associated CD4 TCRs, and dominant responses were seen in regions 160-218 and 743-854.

Relative to germline, V is 2 bases shorter and J is 4 bases shorter, with 15 bases between their ends. From its cysteine to its phenylalanine, the CDR3 spans 17 amino acids. The kept DNA is CDR3 alone, 51 bases in frame from the first base. From the germline V gene, CDR1 is SGHAT and CDR2 is FQNNGV. The TCR originated in an adult in good health. The chain employs TRBV11-2 and TRBJ1-6; TRBD1 is possibly the D segment (6 matching bases). The sample was peripheral blood, taken on day 0 of AZD1222 vaccination. DNA sequence: TGTGCCAGCAGCTTAAGGGGGGGAGAGAGTTATAATTCACCCCTCCACTTT. It is translated as CASSLRGGESYNSPLHF.